Following are 19 T cell receptor beta chains from one sample sequenced in a study of spatial heterogeneity in lung cancer. Study findings and constraints: Counts that tracked tumor mutation counts were those of expanded intratumoral alpha and beta TCRs.

These receptors have no known antigen. Time point in this sample: sample taken at primary tumor resection. TCRdb re-analysed the 5' RACE reads in MiXCR, keeping a single row per CDR3 protein. This table holds thousands of distinct CDR3 sequences, over 11% found once. This material consisted of lung tumor tissue, taken at surgery. Receptors were obtained from a male donor with early-stage non-small cell lung cancer.

This clonotype was observed at least ten times. Within a library made for alpha chains, this beta chain is off target, and its count is uninformative. This chain joins TRBV12-2 and TRBJ2-3; TRBD2, the table's D call, was not compared with the DNA. TRBV12-2 is a pseudogene segment. This CDR3 is built from 16 residues. The CDR3: CASRARLAGSTDTQYF. In DNA, the CDR3 is TGTGCAAGTCGCGCCAGACTAGCGGGAAGCACAGATACGCAGTATTTT.

At least ten counts were recorded for this clonotype. Since the library was made to target alpha chains, this beta chain is a stray read and its abundance is not meaningful. The chain links TRBV15 to TRBJ1-1, with D perhaps TRBD1 (6 bases). CDR1 is LNHNV and CDR2 is YYDKDF in the germline V gene (reference sequence). V was clipped by 4 bases and J by 9 bases, with 15 bases between them. CDR3 length: 13 amino acids. The CDR3 sequence is CATSTGTKYQAFF. DNA of the CDR3: TGTGCCACCAGCACCGGGACAAAATACCAAGCTTTCTTT.

This clonotype was seen many times. This beta chain came through as a stray read in a library set up for alpha chains, and its size says little. The rearrangement links TRBV9 to TRBJ1-3; D unresolved. Germline V CDR1 and CDR2: SGDLS, YYNGEE. CDR3 size: 15 residues. V was cut by 2 bases and J by 1 base, with 10 bases left in between. DNA of the CDR3: TGTGCCAGCAGCGTTACTGCGGGGTCTGGAAACACCATATATTTT. Translation: CASSVTAGSGNTIYF.

This clonotype showed up many times. This beta chain turned up in a library designed for alpha chains; as an off-target read, its abundance says little. The genes are TRBV5-1 and TRBJ1-1, with D unclear. The CDR3 length is 14 residues. Germline values: CDR1 SGHRS, CDR2 YFSETQ. The V end was cut by 0 bases, the J end by 0 bases, with 6 bases between. This CDR3 reads CASSLDGVNTEAFF. In nucleotides, the CDR3 is TGCGCCAGCAGCTTGGATGGGGTGAACACTGAAGCTTTCTTT. The whole variable domain, remainder taken from reference TRBV5-1 and TRBJ1-1, is KAGVTQTPRYLIKTRGQQVTLSCSPISGHRSVSWYQQTPGQGLQFLFEYFSETQRNKGNFPGRFSGRQFSNSRSEMNVSTLELGDSALYLCASSLDGVNTEAFFGQGTRLTVV.

By proportion, this clonotype is medium-sized. The size of this beta chain means little, since it is a stray read in a library made for alpha chains. The chain is built from TRBV9 and TRBJ2-5; TRBD2 agrees at 7 bases. This CDR3 comprises 14 residues. Trimming removed 2 bases from V and 7 bases from J; junction bases left unmatched: 8. Germline CDR1 and CDR2: SGDLS and YYNGEE. Here the CDR3 reads CASSVREGLGTQYF. The CDR3 DNA is TGTGCCAGCAGCGTGAGGGAGGGATTAGGGACCCAGTACTTC. The full variable domain, completed using reference TRBV9 and TRBJ2-5, is DSGVTQTPKHLITATGQRVTLRCSPRSGDLSVYWYQQSLDQGLQFLIQYYNGEERAKGNILERFSAQQFPDLHSELNLSSLELGDSALYFCASSVREGLGTQYFGPGTRLLVL.

This clonotype was counted many times. This beta chain is an off-target read within a library intended for alpha chains, so its frequency means little. This rearrangement joins TRBV12-3 or TRBV12-4 to TRBJ2-7, with 11 positions matching TRBD1. Unmatched junction bases numbered 9, after V lost 5 bases and J lost 6 bases. CDR3 length: 15 residues. The CDR3 reads CASSQPGQGAFEQYF. The CDR3 DNA reads as TGTGCCAGCAGTCAACCCGGACAGGGGGCGTTCGAGCAGTACTTC.

Judged by abundance, this clonotype is medium-sized. This beta chain is an off-target read within a library intended for alpha chains, so its frequency means little. The chain is built from TRBV29-1 and TRBJ1-6; 7 positions match TRBD1. Germline V lookup: CDR1 SQVTM, CDR2 ANQGSEA. This CDR3 spans 13 amino acids. The V gene end was trimmed by 4 bases and the J gene end by 9 bases; junction bases not matched to a gene: 6. The chain's CDR3 is CSVALTGSSPLHF. For the CDR3, the DNA is TGCAGCGTTGCCCTGACAGGGTCTTCACCCCTCCACTTT.

This clonotype was detected many times. This beta chain is a stray read from a library made for alpha chains; its abundance is not meaningful. CDR3 in DNA: TGTGCCAGCAGCTTGGGACAAAGCACAGATACGCAGTATTTT. Its protein is CASSLGQSTDTQYF. This chain joins TRBV5-5 and TRBJ2-3, with D uncertain. Trimming took 0 bases from V and 0 from J, leaving 5 bases between them. This CDR3 has 14 amino acids. Per the germline V gene, CDR1 is SGHKS and CDR2 is YYEKEE (reference sequence).

This clonotype was observed at least ten times. Since the library was made to target alpha chains, this beta chain is a stray read and its abundance is not meaningful. For the CDR3, the DNA is TGTGCCACCAACCCGGGTGGGGCAGGGGGCAGGTCAGGGGCCAACGTCCTGACTTTC. Protein sequence: CATNPGGAGGRSGANVLTF. V gene TRBV15 combines with J gene TRBJ2-6; TRBD1 matches 8 bases. CDR3 length: 19 amino acids. CDR1 LNHNV and CDR2 YYDKDF come from the germline V gene (reference sequence). The J segment lost 4 bases and the V segment lost 7 bases, leaving 18 bases of the junction unmatched.

This clonotype was observed at least ten times. Little can be read into the size of this beta chain, an off-target read in a library designed for alpha chains. The chain is built from TRBV5-1 and TRBJ2-2, with 8 bases fitting TRBD2. Per germline, CDR1 SGHRS and CDR2 YFSETQ. The J segment lost 4 bases and the V segment lost 0 bases, leaving 8 bases of the junction unmatched. The CDR3 runs to 17 residues. CDR3 sequence: CASSLGGAGALTGELFF. As DNA, the CDR3 is TGCGCCAGCAGCTTGGGTGGAGCGGGAGCTCTCACCGGGGAGCTGTTTTTT.

Details on this clonotype: As an off-target read in a library built for alpha chains, this beta chain has a frequency of little significance. DNA for the CDR3: TGTGCCAGCAGCAGAGGACAGGATGGCTACACCTTC. Amino acids: CASSRGQDGYTF. The chain links TRBV5-4 to TRBJ1-2; 7 bases map to TRBD1. There are 12 residues in the CDR3. The trim removed 4 bases at V and 6 bases at J, leaving 3 bases unmatched. The germline V gene has CDR1 SGHNT and CDR2 YYREEE (reference sequence).

In this sample, this clonotype turned up many times. Being off target in a library aimed at alpha chains, this beta chain has a size of little meaning. This rearrangement joins TRBV5-1 to TRBJ2-7; no reliable D call. In germline, CDR1 is SGHRS, CDR2 YFSETQ. The germline V and J ends were trimmed by 0 bases and 3 bases, with 10 bases remaining between them. The CDR3 spans 14 residues. As DNA, the CDR3 is TGCGCCAGCAGCTTGGGTTCGGAGAACTACGAGCAGTACTTC. Translating it yields CASSLGSENYEQYF.

This clonotype appeared many times. This beta chain lies outside the target of a library built for alpha chains; its clone size means little. The chain is built from TRBV7-2 and TRBJ2-7; D gene unclear. Germline lookup yields CDR1 SGHTA and CDR2 FQGNSA. Deletions cut 5 bases from V and 5 bases from J, with 13 bases between. The CDR3 is 13 residues long. The CDR3 nucleotides are TGTGCCAGCAGCCCCCCAGCAGCCGACGAGCAGTACTTC. It translates to CASSPPAADEQYF.

At least ten counts were recorded for this clonotype. Because this beta chain is a stray read in a library intended to capture alpha chains, its abundance should not be given much weight. The rearrangement uses TRBV20-1 and TRBJ2-7, with D uncertain. V was pared by 3 bases and J by 0 bases, with 9 bases between. Germline V gene lookup returns CDR1 DFQATT and CDR2 SNEGSKA (reference sequence). The CDR3 spans 13 residues. The DNA for the CDR3 is TGCAGTGCTAGTTTTCTACACTCCTACGAGCAGTACTTC. Translation: CSASFLHSYEQYF.

This clonotype qualifies as medium-sized. This beta chain is a stray sequence in a library constructed for alpha chains; its clone size is not meaningful. The chain combines TRBV4-2 with TRBJ1-2; D may be TRBD1 (5 bases). V was trimmed by 4 bases and J by 4 bases, leaving 10 bases between them. Germline V CDR1 and CDR2: LGHNA, YNFKEQ. The CDR3 runs to 13 residues. CDR3 region: CASSLADSYGYTF. The CDR3 DNA reads as TGTGCCAGCAGCCTAGCAGACAGCTATGGCTACACCTTC.

This clonotype appeared many times. A library made for alpha chains picked up this beta chain off target, so its size means little. The V call is TRBV6-6, the J call TRBJ1-4, with TRBD1 matching 9 bases. The CDR3 consists of 13 residues. V trimming: 6 bases; J trimming: 8 bases; junction bases outside the gene matches: 4. Per germline, CDR1 MNHNY and CDR2 SVGAGI (reference sequence). This CDR3 reads CASRGQGGEKLFF. CDR3 bases: TGTGCCAGCAGGGGACAGGGCGGAGAAAAACTGTTTTTT.

This clonotype was observed many times. In a library made to pick up alpha chains, this beta chain is a stray read with a size that means little. The chain combines TRBV7-8 with TRBJ1-4, with TRBD1 identical over 9 bases. Looked up from germline, CDR1 is SGHVS and CDR2 is FQNEAQ. This CDR3 is built from 18 residues. The trim removed 5 bases at V and 4 bases at J, leaving 14 bases unmatched. The CDR3, as DNA: TGTGCCAGCAGCATTAGGTTGGACAGGGGATTTCGTAATGAAAAACTGTTTTTT. Translating it yields CASSIRLDRGFRNEKLFF.

This clonotype occurred many times. This beta chain lies outside the target of a library built for alpha chains; its clone size means little. The gene calls are TRBV24-1 and TRBJ2-1, with TRBD2 identical over 14 bases. The CDR3 has 18 amino acids. In germline, CDR1 is KGHDR, CDR2 SFDVKD. With V trimmed by 4 bases and J by 0 bases, 4 bases remained unmatched. CDR3 in amino acids: CATSDPGTSGSSYNEQFF. The DNA of the CDR3 is TGTGCCACCAGTGACCCAGGGACTAGCGGGAGCTCCTACAATGAGCAGTTCTTC.

This clonotype has ten or more counts. This beta chain was picked up by a library intended for alpha chains and is off target, so its count carries little meaning. V is TRBV10-3 and J is TRBJ2-5; 8 nucleotides agree with TRBD2. This CDR3 has 15 residues. Germline CDR1 ENHRY, CDR2 SYGVKD. V trimming: 7 bases; J trimming: 3 bases; junction bases outside the gene matches: 10. This CDR3 reads CAIKGAGAHKETQYF. In DNA form, the CDR3 reads TGTGCCATCAAAGGAGCGGGAGCTCACAAAGAGACCCAGTACTTC.